This is a list of T cell receptor beta chains from one sample in a study of T cell repertoires in cytomegalovirus infection. Using its own MiXCR run on the reads, TCRdb lists one record per CDR3 protein. Seen here are hundreds of thousands of distinct CDR3 sequences, around a third observed once, and the top ten hold roughly 18%. These receptors' targets are unknown. The sample was cultured PBMCs, taken from culture after CMV antigen stimulation. The receptors derive from a human donor in good health (CMV status not recorded). Some clones in this sample may be carry-over from other donors' samples. Each CDR3 is given with its conserved first and last residue. A D gene is named only where the DNA matches it firmly. Some rows mark clone size as missing; the rest say once, few, many or name a class of expanded clone.

>TRBJ2-5|TRBV7-8|17|TRBD1|few
CASSLRGGPLPLETQYF
>TRBJ2-3|TRBV7-3|18|.|many
CASSLNRDYHLDTDTQYF
>TRBJ1-5|TRBV6-1|14|.|.
CASSEFGGNQPQHF
>TRBJ2-7|TRBV6-2/TRBV6-3|16|.|.
CASSYSLDPAVYEQYF
>TRBJ1-5|TRBV20-1|15|.|.
CSARVRENSNQPQHF
>TRBJ2-4|TRBV7-9|19|.|.
CASSTAEPGHKVAKNIQYF
>TRBJ2-5|TRBV19|14|.|few
CASSIRSAQETQYF
>TRBJ2-7|TRBV28|14|.|.
CASSSTPSTYEQYF
>TRBJ2-7|TRBV28|13|TRBD1|.
CASIGDRFYEQYF
>TRBJ2-5|TRBV6-1|16|.|.
CASSEGWASGQETQYF
>TRBJ2-2|TRBV5-4|16|TRBD2|.
CASSLLAGGFGGELFF
>TRBJ2-3|TRBV20-1|18|TRBD2|once
CSAILAGVGSPRPDTQYF
>TRBJ2-3|TRBV7-2|21|TRBD2|few
CASSPPLGAGGPGIGTDTQYF
>TRBJ2-3|TRBV7-2|15|TRBD2|.
CASTRGDPRGDTQYF
>TRBJ2-1|TRBV7-2|13|.|many
CASSPFVGGEQFF
>TRBJ1-2|TRBV7-4|13|.|few
CASSLDAYYGYTF
>TRBJ2-3|TRBV6-1|17|.|few
CASSARPGPASTDTQYF
>TRBJ2-5|TRBV7-2|17|TRBD2|few
CASRLGASGPRAATQYF
>TRBJ2-1|TRBV7-4|14|TRBD1|.
CASSLTGGFYEQFF
>TRBJ2-2|TRBV20-1|14|.|.
CSARGSGGTGELFF
>TRBJ1-1|TRBV12-3/TRBV12-4|13|.|few
CASSMLANTEAFF
>TRBJ2-7|TRBV6-2/TRBV6-3|14|.|.
CASRDGTVAYEQYF
>TRBJ1-4|TRBV15|13|.|.
CATGRGSNEKLFF
>TRBJ1-1|TRBV7-4|15|.|.
CASSLPDLGYTEAFF
>TRBJ2-2|TRBV12-3/TRBV12-4|13|TRBD1|few
CAGRQGEAGELFF
>TRBJ2-7|TRBV11-2|13|.|few
CATGLGQLYEQYF
>TRBJ2-7|TRBV20-1|13|TRBD2|few
CSARGEGTGEQYF
>TRBJ2-3|TRBV7-2|15|.|many
CASSLQTNPTDTQYF
>TRBJ1-1|TRBV20-1|12|.|.
CSASPPNTEAFF
>TRBJ2-1|TRBV12-5|15|.|few
CASGPRQGSYNEQFF
>TRBJ1-2|TRBV20-1|15|.|few
CSARRLGRASYGYTF
>TRBJ1-2|TRBV6-5|13|.|few
CASSYREREGYTF
>TRBJ2-1|TRBV5-1|14|.|.
CASSTGPQGGEQFF
>TRBJ2-7|TRBV7-8|15|TRBD2|many
CASSSELAGNYEQYF
>TRBJ2-2|TRBV2|12|.|.
CASKAGTGELFF
>TRBJ1-4|TRBV12-3/TRBV12-4|16|.|many
CASSFDSPATNEKLFF
>TRBJ1-1|TRBV2|17|.|.
CASSEVGQGYPNTEAFF
>TRBJ2-7|TRBV4-1|15|.|.
CASSQEQRGSYEQYF
>TRBJ1-2|TRBV5-1|13|.|few
CASSLGQSVGYTF
>TRBJ2-5|TRBV20-1|10|.|once
CSAGKETQYF